Listed below are T cell receptor beta chains from one sample, sequenced in a study of patients and donors after allogeneic stem cell transplantation. In TCRdb, the RT-PCR reads were re-called with MiXCR into one record per CDR3 protein. The table records about 110,000 distinct CDR3 sequences, 35% of them present only once. The sequencing input was blood, either unsorted or a sorted T cell fraction (not recorded which). These receptors came from a human donor who was either an allogeneic HSCT recipient or a stem cell or donor lymphocyte infusion donor (not recorded which). It is not recorded whose cells these are; they may come from a transplant donor. The CDR3 runs from the conserved cysteine through the conserved F or W. The order of the fields is CDR3 length, clone size, J gene, V gene, D gene, CDR3 DNA, CDR3 protein. The D gene is left open where the match is weak. The size of a clone is reported for some rows only, either as once, few or many, or as a class for expanded clones.

15 . TRBJ1-3 TRBV4-3 . TGCGCCAGCAGCCCTAGGACAGCTCCTGGAAACACCATATATTTT CASSPRTAPGNTIYF
15 . TRBJ1-5 TRBV7-2 TRBD1 TGTGCCAGCAGCACCCAGACAGGGAAGGGGCAGCCCCAGCATTTT CASSTQTGKGQPQHF
14 few TRBJ1-2 TRBV12-3/TRBV12-4 . TGTGCCAGCACCTCCAAGTGGGGAGTCCGAGGCTACACCTTC CASTSKWGVRGYTF
14 once TRBJ1-1 TRBV12-3/TRBV12-4 . TGTGCCAGCAGACGGCCCAGGGTTGGCACTGAAGCTTTCTTT CASRRPRVGTEAFF
12 few TRBJ1-1 TRBV7-2 . TGTGCCAGCGGCTCGTACAGGGAAGAAGCTTTCTTT CASGSYREEAFF
13 few TRBJ1-1 TRBV24-1 . TGTGCCACCAGGACCCGAGGGGACACTGAAGCTTTCTTT CATRTRGDTEAFF
11 . TRBJ1-1 TRBV12-3/TRBV12-4 . TGTGCCAGCAAAGGGGTCGGTGAAGCTTTCTTT CASKGVGEAFF
14 few TRBJ1-1 TRBV7-9 . TGTGCCAGCAGCCCCCGTATGCCGAACACTGAAGCTTTCTTT CASSPRMPNTEAFF
14 few TRBJ2-7 TRBV5-1 . TGCGCCAGCAGCTTCGGCAGCAACTCCTACGAGCAGTACTTC CASSFGSNSYEQYF
14 few TRBJ1-4 TRBV4-3 . TGCGCCAGCAGCCAAGGACAGTGGAATGAAAAACTGTTTTTT CASSQGQWNEKLFF
14 . TRBJ1-6 TRBV21-1 . TGTGCCAGCAGTTTAGGGCCCTATAATTCACCCCTCCACTTT CASSLGPYNSPLHF
16 once TRBJ1-2 TRBV20-1 TRBD1 TGCAGTGCTAAACTCGGGACAGGGCCAGTGAACGATGGCTACACCTTC CSAKLGTGPVNDGYTF
14 . TRBJ2-7 TRBV20-1 TRBD2 TGCAGTGCTACCGGACTAGCGGGACATAGCGAGCAGTACTTC CSATGLAGHSEQYF
15 . TRBJ2-2 TRBV25-1 . TGTGCCAGCAGTGAACCATTGGGTCGCACCGGGGAGCTGTTTTTT CASSEPLGRTGELFF
12 many TRBJ1-5 TRBV12-3/TRBV12-4 . TGTGCCAGCAGTTTAGCCAATCAGCCCCAGCATTTT CASSLANQPQHF
17 . TRBJ2-7 TRBV27 TRBD2 TGTGCCAGCAGTCCGCGACTAGCGGGAGGCCTCTCCTACGAGCAGTACTTC CASSPRLAGGLSYEQYF
14 . TRBJ2-3 TRBV5-1 TRBD1 TGCGCCAGCAGCTACGGGACAGGCACAGATACGCAGTATTTT CASSYGTGTDTQYF
14 . TRBJ2-7 TRBV5-5 . TGTGCCAGCAGCCCGGGGACTGACACCTACGAGCAGTACTTC CASSPGTDTYEQYF
14 . TRBJ2-7 TRBV27 . TGTGCCAGCAGTTTTCGGACTACCCGCAACGAGCAGTACTTC CASSFRTTRNEQYF
18 few TRBJ2-3 TRBV6-2/TRBV6-3 TRBD2 TGTGCCAGCAGTTACGGGTCTAGCGGGAGAGGAAGCACAGATACGCAGTATTTT CASSYGSSGRGSTDTQYF
15 . TRBJ1-2 TRBV20-1 . TGCAGTGCTAGAGATCGTGGCAGAACTAACTATGGCTACACCTTC CSARDRGRTNYGYTF
13 few TRBJ2-3 TRBV6-5 . TGTGCCAGCAGTGTGACAGGCCCAGATACGCAGTATTTT CASSVTGPDTQYF
14 few TRBJ1-5 TRBV5-5 TRBD1 TGTGCCAGCAGCATTCAGGGGGCTAATCAGCCCCAGCATTTT CASSIQGANQPQHF
15 . TRBJ2-1 TRBV28 . TGTGCCGGATCCCAGTGGACGGGCTCGCACAATGAGCAGTTCTTC CAGSQWTGSHNEQFF
16 . TRBJ2-2 TRBV28 . TGTGCCAGCAGTCTTACCTCAGGGTGGGGCACCGGGGAGCTGTTTTTT CASSLTSGWGTGELFF